This T cell receptor (beta chain) was identified in a study of T cell changes during pregnancy in multiple sclerosis. In regard to this clone: Other nucleotide sequences from this sample produce the same CDR3.

Germline CDR1 is MNHEY and CDR2 is SVGAGI. V gave up 0 bases and J gave up 0 bases; unmatched junction bases: 2. This CDR3 has 15 amino acids. The assay was immunoSEQ multiplex PCR, and TCRdb's table has in-frame clones only and misses some. The data hold 47,000 or so clones, with roughly 90% observed a single time. The receptor comes from a female donor in good health, enrolled as a control in a pregnancy study. This sample comprised peripheral blood, obtained after pregnancy. This chain links TRBV6-5 with TRBJ2-7, with 7 nucleotides matching TRBD1. The CDR3 DNA reads TGTGCCAGCAGTTACTCCAGGGGGAGCTCCTACGAGCAGTACTTC. This gives the protein CASSYSRGSSYEQYF.